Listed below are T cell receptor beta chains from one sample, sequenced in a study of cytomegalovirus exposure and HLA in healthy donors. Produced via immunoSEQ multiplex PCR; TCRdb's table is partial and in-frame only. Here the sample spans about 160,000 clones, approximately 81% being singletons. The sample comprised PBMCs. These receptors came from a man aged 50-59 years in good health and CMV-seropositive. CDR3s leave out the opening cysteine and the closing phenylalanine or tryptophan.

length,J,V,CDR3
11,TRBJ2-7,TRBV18,ASSSGQGEEQY
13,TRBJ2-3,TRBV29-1,SVRTSGGVTDTQY
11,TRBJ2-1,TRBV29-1,SVGLDTYNEQF
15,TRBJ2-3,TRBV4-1,ASSQDLSGYSTDTQY
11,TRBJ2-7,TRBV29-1,SVEWTGGGEQY
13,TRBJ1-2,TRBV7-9,ASSPWTGGAEGYT
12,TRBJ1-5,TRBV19,ASSPRETNQPQH
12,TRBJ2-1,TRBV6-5,ASSYQNTTDEQF
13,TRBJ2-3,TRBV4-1,ASSQGSSGTDTQY
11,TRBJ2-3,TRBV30,AWIVKGGDTQY
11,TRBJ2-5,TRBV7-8,ASSLPGLETQY
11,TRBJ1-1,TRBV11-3,ASSLDRNTEAF
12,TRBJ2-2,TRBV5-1,ASSFVGGTGELF
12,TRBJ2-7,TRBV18,ASSPRGAVDEQY
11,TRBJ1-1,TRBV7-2,ASSTPGNTEAF
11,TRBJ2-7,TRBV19,ATQGSMPYEQY
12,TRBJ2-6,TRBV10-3,AISTRTGANVLT
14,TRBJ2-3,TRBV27,ASRQWAAGGTDTQY
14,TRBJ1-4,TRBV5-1,ASSLGTAGGNEKLF
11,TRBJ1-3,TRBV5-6,ASSLGGGNTIY
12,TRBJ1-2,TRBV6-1,ASTQGWESYGYT
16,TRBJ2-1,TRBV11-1,ASSNQALGLAGYNEQF
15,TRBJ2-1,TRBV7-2,ASSFSGRAGRYDEQF
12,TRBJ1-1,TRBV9,ASSVDVLGAEAF
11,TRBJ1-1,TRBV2,ASSENRDTEAF
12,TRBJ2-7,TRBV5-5,ASSPTGLAREQY
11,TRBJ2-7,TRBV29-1,SVLLESHYEQY
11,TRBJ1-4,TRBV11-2,ASMPGVNEKLF
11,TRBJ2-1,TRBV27,ASSLTGDNEQF
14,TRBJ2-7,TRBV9,ASSVGLGQGLSEQY
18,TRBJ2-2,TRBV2,ASSNPGLAGGSRNTGELF
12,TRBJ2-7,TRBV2,ASSRDRVDHEQY
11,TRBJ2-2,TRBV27,ASSPEEGGELF
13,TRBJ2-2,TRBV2,ASSLTGLHTGELF
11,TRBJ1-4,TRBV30,ARRGEKNEKLF
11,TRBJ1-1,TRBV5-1,ASSLWPNTEAF
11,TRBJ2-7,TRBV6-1,AIRTGSAYEQY
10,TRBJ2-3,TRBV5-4,ASSSSTDTQY
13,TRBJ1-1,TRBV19,ASRKQGLLSTEAF
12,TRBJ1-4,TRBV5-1,ASSLMGVDEKLF
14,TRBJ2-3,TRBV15,ATSRHRSRMRDTQY
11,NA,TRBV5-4,ASSFTGSDEQY
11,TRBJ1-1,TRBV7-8,ASSPYRGTEAF
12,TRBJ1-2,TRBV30,AWRARDIECGYT
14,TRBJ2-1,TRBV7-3,ASSLEGGSSYNEQF
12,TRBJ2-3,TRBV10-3,AISKQTSSDTQY
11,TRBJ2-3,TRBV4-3,ASSRLRGDTQY
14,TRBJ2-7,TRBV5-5,ASSRGLTMTSYEQY
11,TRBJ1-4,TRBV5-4,ASSLGQGEKLF
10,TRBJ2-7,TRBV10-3,AISLGTNEQY
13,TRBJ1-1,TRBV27,ASSSRGIMNTEAF
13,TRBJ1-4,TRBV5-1,ASSLGTGKNEKLF
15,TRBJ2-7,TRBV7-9,ASSLTPRTLNSYEQY
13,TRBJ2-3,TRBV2,ATSILAVGTDTQY
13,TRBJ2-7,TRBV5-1,ASSLLAGETYEQY
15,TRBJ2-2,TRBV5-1,ASSLGAGTGGIGELF
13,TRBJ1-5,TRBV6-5,ASSLSSHSNQPQH